This record looks at one T cell receptor beta chain sequence and its context. Its target is unknown. The data derive from a study of cytomegalovirus exposure and HLA in healthy donors. In the study overall: The use of the same platform for the 95 to 150 validation repertoires and the 550 to 700 first-cohort repertoires was reported by a later analysis. Overall study findings and caveats: According to a subsequent analysis, TCR clusters identified in the first cohort showed a tendency to co-occur across the 110 or so validation repertoires. 164 TCR beta chains were listed as cytomegalovirus-associated.

Germline CDR1 and CDR2: MNHNY and SVGAGI (reference sequence). The CDR3 length is 16 residues. Trimming took 2 bases from V and 4 from J; bases not matched to a gene: 9. Libraries were prepared by immunoSEQ multiplex PCR; TCRdb keeps only in-frame clonotypes and omits some of them. The data hold 120,000 or so clones, with under 90% observed a single time. The sample was PBMCs. This receptor was identified in a woman aged 18-29 years in good health and CMV-seronegative. J is TRBJ2-3 and V is TRBV6-6, with TRBD1 identical over 7 bases. The CDR3, as DNA: TGTGCCAGCAGTTACCGGGACAGTGCAAATCCAGATACGCAGTATTTT. The encoded protein is CASSYRDSANPDTQYF.